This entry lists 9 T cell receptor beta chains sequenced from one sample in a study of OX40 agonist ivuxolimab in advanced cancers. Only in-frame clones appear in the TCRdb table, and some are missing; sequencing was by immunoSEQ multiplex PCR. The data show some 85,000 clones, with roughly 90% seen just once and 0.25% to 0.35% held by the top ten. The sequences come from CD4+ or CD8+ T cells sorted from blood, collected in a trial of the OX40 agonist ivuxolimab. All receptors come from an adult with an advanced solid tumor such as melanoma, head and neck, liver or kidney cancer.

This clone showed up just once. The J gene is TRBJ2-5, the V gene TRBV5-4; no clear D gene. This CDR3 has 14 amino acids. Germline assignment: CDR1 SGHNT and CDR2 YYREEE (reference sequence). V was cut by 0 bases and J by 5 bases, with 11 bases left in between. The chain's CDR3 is CASSLGVPPETQYF. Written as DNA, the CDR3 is TGTGCCAGCAGCTTGGGCGTTCCCCCCGAGACCCAGTACTTC.

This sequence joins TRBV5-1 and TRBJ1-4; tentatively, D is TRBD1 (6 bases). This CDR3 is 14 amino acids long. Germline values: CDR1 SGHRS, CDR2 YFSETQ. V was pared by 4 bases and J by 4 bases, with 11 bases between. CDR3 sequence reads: CASSPGDINEKLFF. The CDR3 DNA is TGCGCCAGCAGCCCCGGGGACATTAATGAAAAACTGTTTTTT.

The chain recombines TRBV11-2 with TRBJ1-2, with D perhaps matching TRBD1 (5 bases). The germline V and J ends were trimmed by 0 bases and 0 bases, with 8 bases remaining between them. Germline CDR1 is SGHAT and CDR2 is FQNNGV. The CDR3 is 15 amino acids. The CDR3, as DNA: TGTGCCAGCAGCTTAGATGGGGCTACTAACTATGGCTACACCTTC. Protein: CASSLDGATNYGYTF.

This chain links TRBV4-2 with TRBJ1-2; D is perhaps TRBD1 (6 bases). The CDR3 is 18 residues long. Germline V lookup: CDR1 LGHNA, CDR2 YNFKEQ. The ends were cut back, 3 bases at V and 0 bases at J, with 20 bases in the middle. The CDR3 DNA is TGTGCCAGCAGCCAGGGGGCCAGTGGAGGGACTGCTAACTATGGCTACACCTTC. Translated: CASSQGASGGTANYGYTF.

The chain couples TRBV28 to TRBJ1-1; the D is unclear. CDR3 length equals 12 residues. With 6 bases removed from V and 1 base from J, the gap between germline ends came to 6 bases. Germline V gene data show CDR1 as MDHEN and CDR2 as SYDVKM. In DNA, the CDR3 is TGTGCCAGCAGACTTTGGAACACTGAAGCTTTCTTT. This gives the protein CASRLWNTEAFF.

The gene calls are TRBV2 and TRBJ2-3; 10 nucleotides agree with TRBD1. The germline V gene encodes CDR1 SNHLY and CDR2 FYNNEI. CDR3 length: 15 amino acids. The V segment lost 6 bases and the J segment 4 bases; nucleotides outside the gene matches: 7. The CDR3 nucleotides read TGTGCCAGCAGAAGATGGACAGGGGGGTCAGATACGCAGTATTTT. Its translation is CASRRWTGGSDTQYF.

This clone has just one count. This CDR3 reads CASSPGRPVQEYF. The DNA for the CDR3 is TGTGCCAGCTCACCTGGACGACCAGTTCAGGAGTACTTC. The chain couples TRBV18 to TRBJ2-7; unclear D gene. V shed 3 bases and J shed 11 bases, with 17 bases lying between them. Germline V gives CDR1 KGHSH, CDR2 LQKENI. The CDR3 runs to 13 residues.

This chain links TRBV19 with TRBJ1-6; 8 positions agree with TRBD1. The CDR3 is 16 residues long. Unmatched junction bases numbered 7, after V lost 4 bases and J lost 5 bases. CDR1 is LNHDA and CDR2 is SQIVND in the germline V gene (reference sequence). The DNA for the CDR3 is TGTGCCAGTAGTAGGACAGGGACTTCGGATAATTCACCCCTCCACTTT. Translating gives CASSRTGTSDNSPLHF.

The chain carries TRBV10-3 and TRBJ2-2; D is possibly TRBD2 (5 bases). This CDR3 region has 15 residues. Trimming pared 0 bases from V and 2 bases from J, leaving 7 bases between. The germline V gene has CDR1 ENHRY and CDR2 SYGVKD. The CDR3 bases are TGTGCCATCAGTGAGTCAGCGGTCAACACCGGGGAGCTGTTTTTT. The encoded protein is CAISESAVNTGELFF.